Listed below are T cell receptor beta chains from one sample, sequenced in a study of blood T cell repertoires in COVID-19. The repertoire was sequenced with immunoSEQ multiplex PCR; TCRdb's copy has only in-frame clones and lacks some. The repertoire holds about 190,000 clones, with around 82% as singletons. The sample consisted of peripheral blood. The receptor source for this set is a man aged 50 to 59 with active or convalescent COVID-19. Both conserved end residues are part of each CDR3. D genes are given only for firm matches. Size is omitted from some rows. Given values are once, few, many or a class for expanded clones.

TRBJ2-7	NA	TRBV10-1	once	TGCGCCAGCAGTGAGTCGGGAGAGGTGAATCTACAGTACTTC	CASSESGEVNLQYF
TRBJ1-5	TRBD1	TRBV28	few	TGTGCCAGCAGTCTAACAGGGGAGGCTCAGCCCCAGCATTTT	CASSLTGEAQPQHF
TRBJ1-3	NA	TRBV7-2	NA	TGTGCCAGCACCCCAGAGGTCCTACAATTGACTGGAAACACCATATATTTT	CASTPEVLQLTGNTIYF
TRBJ2-1	NA	TRBV15	NA	TGTGCCACCAGCATGTTCCGAGGTTGGCAGGGCGGTGAGCAGTTCTTC	CATSMFRGWQGGEQFF
TRBJ1-3	NA	TRBV7-6	NA	TGTGCCAGCAGCTTAGAATTTGGCATTTTCTCTGGAAACACCATATATTTT	CASSLEFGIFSGNTIYF
TRBJ2-1	TRBD1	TRBV24-1	NA	TGTGCCACCAGTGATTTGTCGGACAGGGGAAATGAGCAGTTCTTC	CATSDLSDRGNEQFF
TRBJ1-1	NA	TRBV2	NA	TGTGCCAGCAGTGAACAGATTATGAACACTGAAGCTTTCTTT	CASSEQIMNTEAFF
TRBJ1-3	TRBD1	TRBV2	NA	TGTGCCAGCAGTTTCGACAGGGCGGTCTCTGGAAACACCATATATTTT	CASSFDRAVSGNTIYF
TRBJ2-7	TRBD2	TRBV4-3	NA	TGCGCCAGCAGCCAAAGTACTAGCGGGGGGGGTTCCTACGAGCAGTACTTC	CASSQSTSGGGSYEQYF
TRBJ1-6	NA	TRBV30	NA	TGTGCCTGGAGTCGGGTACAGGCAAATAATTCACCCCTCCACTTT	CAWSRVQANNSPLHF
TRBJ1-1	NA	TRBV18	NA	TGTGCCAGCTCAGCAACCCAGGGCAGGGACACTGAAGCTTTCTTT	CASSATQGRDTEAFF
TRBJ2-5	NA	TRBV5-8	NA	TGTGCCAGCAGCCGACCAGGGGGGCCGTGGGAGACCCAGTACTTC	CASSRPGGPWETQYF
TRBJ2-3	TRBD2	TRBV11-3	NA	TGTGCCAGCAGCTTCAGGAGCGGGAGTTTGTCAGATACGCAGTATTTT	CASSFRSGSLSDTQYF
TRBJ1-1	TRBD1	TRBV12-3/TRBV12-4	once	TGTGCCAGCAGTCTGACAGGGGAGACTGAAGCTTTCTTT	CASSLTGETEAFF
TRBJ2-3	TRBD2	TRBV30	NA	TGTGCCTGGGCAACTAGCGGAGGCACAGATACGCAGTATTTT	CAWATSGGTDTQYF
TRBJ1-6	TRBD1	TRBV4-3	once	TGCGCCAGCAGCCAAGCAGCGGACAGGAACAATTCACCCCTCCACTTT	CASSQAADRNNSPLHF
TRBJ1-1	NA	TRBV6-5	once	TGTGCCAGCAGTTACGGCAGGACTGAAGCTTTCTTT	CASSYGRTEAFF
TRBJ2-3	NA	TRBV3-1/TRBV3-2	NA	TGTGCCAGCAGCCGCACGCCTGGCAGGGTTACAGATACGCAGTATTTT	CASSRTPGRVTDTQYF
TRBJ2-1	NA	TRBV9	NA	TGTGCCAGCAGCGTAGCGGGGTCACCCTACAATGAGCAGTTCTTC	CASSVAGSPYNEQFF
TRBJ1-3	TRBD1	TRBV4-1	NA	TGCGCCAGCAGCCAAGATGGGACAGGGAGATACACCATATATTTT	CASSQDGTGRYTIYF
TRBJ2-1	TRBD2	TRBV7-2	few	TGTGCCAGCAGCCTGGGACTAGTCACGGATGAGCAGTTCTTC	CASSLGLVTDEQFF
TRBJ2-1	TRBD2	TRBV3-1/TRBV3-2	NA	TGTGCCAGCAGCCAAGATAATGTAGGACTAGCTAGAAATGAGCAGTTCTTC	CASSQDNVGLARNEQFF
TRBJ2-7	TRBD1	TRBV10-3	NA	TGTGCCATCAGTTTGGGACAGCTCTACGAGCAGTACTTC	CAISLGQLYEQYF
TRBJ2-7	NA	TRBV3-1/TRBV3-2	NA	TGTGCCAGCAGCCAAGAATCGGCCGGCCGAGGGAACGAGCAGTACTTC	CASSQESAGRGNEQYF
TRBJ2-7	NA	TRBV19	NA	TGTGCCAGTAGTCCGGGACAACACTACGAGCAGTACTTC	CASSPGQHYEQYF
TRBJ1-2	TRBD1	TRBV28	NA	TGTGCCAGCAGATCCGGGACAGGGGGGTCCTATGGCTACACCTTC	CASRSGTGGSYGYTF
TRBJ2-4	NA	TRBV9	NA	TGTGCCAGCAGCGTAGGTGGTTCGGCGGGAGCCAAAAACATTCAGTACTTC	CASSVGGSAGAKNIQYF
TRBJ1-6	NA	TRBV11-2	NA	TGTGCCAGCAGCTTGCCCCGGGATAATTCACCCCTCCACTTT	CASSLPRDNSPLHF
TRBJ2-1	TRBD1	TRBV7-2	NA	TGTGCCAGCAGACAGGACAGGGGCAGCTACAATGAGCAGTTCTTC	CASRQDRGSYNEQFF
TRBJ1-2	NA	TRBV28	NA	TGTGCCAGCAGTTTTTTCCTCCGCGGCTATGGCTACACCTTC	CASSFFLRGYGYTF
TRBJ2-7	NA	TRBV6-1	NA	TGTGCCAGCAGTGAAGACAGGGCCGACGAGCAGTACTTC	CASSEDRADEQYF
TRBJ2-5	TRBD2	TRBV2	NA	TGTGCCAGCAAAAACCTAGCGGGGCCCCAAGAGACCCAGTACTTC	CASKNLAGPQETQYF
TRBJ1-5	NA	TRBV7-3	NA	TGTGCCAGCAGCTTGGACAGAAATCAGCCCCAGCATTTT	CASSLDRNQPQHF
TRBJ2-1	TRBD2	TRBV11-2	NA	TGTGCCAGCAGGCCAAGTCCGGGACTAGCGGACAATGAGCAGTTCTTC	CASRPSPGLADNEQFF
TRBJ2-3	NA	TRBV7-9	NA	TGTGCCAGCAGCGGCGGGACTCGGGGCAGGGATACGCAGTATTTT	CASSGGTRGRDTQYF
TRBJ2-3	NA	TRBV3-1/TRBV3-2	once	TGTGCCAGCAGCCCGAGCCCCTCCGCCAAAGATACGCAGTATTTT	CASSPSPSAKDTQYF
TRBJ2-2	NA	TRBV28	NA	TGTGCCAGCAGTTTCAGGAGGGTCACCGGGGAGCTGTTTTTT	CASSFRRVTGELFF
TRBJ2-1	NA	TRBV27	NA	TGTGCCAGCAGAGAGGGCGGGGGCTACTACAATGAGCAGTTCTTC	CASREGGGYYNEQFF
TRBJ1-6	NA	TRBV10-2	NA	TGCGCCAGCAGAGACAGGTCTCTCAATTCACCCCTCCACTTT	CASRDRSLNSPLHF
TRBJ1-4	TRBD1	TRBV9	NA	TGTGCCAGCAGCTTCAAGACAGGGTATAATGAAAAACTGTTTTTT	CASSFKTGYNEKLFF
TRBJ2-6	NA	TRBV6-5	NA	TGTGCCAGTCATACAGGGACTGGGGCCAACGTCCTGACTTTC	CASHTGTGANVLTF
TRBJ1-5	NA	TRBV6-5	few	TGTGCCAGCAGTTTGACAGTTAATCAGCCCCAGCATTTT	CASSLTVNQPQHF
TRBJ2-3	TRBD1	TRBV19	NA	TGTGCCAGTAGTATAGATCCGGGACAGGGTTCAGATACGCAGTATTTT	CASSIDPGQGSDTQYF